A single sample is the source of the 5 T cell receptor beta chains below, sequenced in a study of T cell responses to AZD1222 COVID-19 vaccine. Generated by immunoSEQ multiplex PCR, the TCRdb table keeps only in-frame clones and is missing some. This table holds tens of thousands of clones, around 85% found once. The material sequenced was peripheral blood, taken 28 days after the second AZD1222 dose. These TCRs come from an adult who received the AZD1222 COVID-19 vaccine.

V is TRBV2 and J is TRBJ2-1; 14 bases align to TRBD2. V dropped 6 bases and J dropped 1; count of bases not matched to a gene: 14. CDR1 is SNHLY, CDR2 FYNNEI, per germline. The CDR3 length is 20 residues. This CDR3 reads CASSNTLGLAGAFSYNEQFF. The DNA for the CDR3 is TGTGCCAGCAGCAACACTCTGGGACTAGCGGGGGCCTTTTCCTACAATGAGCAGTTCTTC.

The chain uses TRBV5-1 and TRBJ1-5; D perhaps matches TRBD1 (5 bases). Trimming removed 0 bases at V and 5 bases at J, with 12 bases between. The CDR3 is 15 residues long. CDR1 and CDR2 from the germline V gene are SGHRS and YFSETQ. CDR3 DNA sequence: TGCGCCAGCAGCTTGGCCGGGGCAGGGCATCAGCCCCAGCATTTT. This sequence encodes CASSLAGAGHQPQHF.

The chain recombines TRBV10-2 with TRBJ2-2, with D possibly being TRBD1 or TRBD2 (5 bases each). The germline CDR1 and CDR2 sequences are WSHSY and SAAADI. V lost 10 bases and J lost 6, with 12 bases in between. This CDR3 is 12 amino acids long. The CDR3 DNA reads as TGCGCCACCTGGGGGAGCGCCGGGGAGCTGTTTTTT. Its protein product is CATWGSAGELFF.

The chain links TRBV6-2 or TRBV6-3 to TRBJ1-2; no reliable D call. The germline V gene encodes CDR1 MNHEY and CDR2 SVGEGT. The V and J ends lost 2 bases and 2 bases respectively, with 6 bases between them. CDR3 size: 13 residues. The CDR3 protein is CASSYSNNYGYTF. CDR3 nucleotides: TGTGCCAGCAGTTACAGCAACAACTATGGCTACACCTTC.

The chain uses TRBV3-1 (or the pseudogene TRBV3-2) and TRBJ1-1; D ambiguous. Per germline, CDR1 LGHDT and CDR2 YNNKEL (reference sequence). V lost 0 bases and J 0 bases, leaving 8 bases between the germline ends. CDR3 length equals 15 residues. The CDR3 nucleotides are TGTGCCAGCAGCCAAGAGCACGTTTTGAACACTGAAGCTTTCTTT. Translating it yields CASSQEHVLNTEAFF.